This TCR beta chain was identified during a study of T cell changes during pregnancy in multiple sclerosis. The CDR3 is made up of 16 amino acids. CDR1 and CDR2 from the germline V gene are SGHTA and FQGTGA. Unmatched junction bases numbered 2, after V lost 5 bases and J lost 4 bases. Using immunoSEQ multiplex PCR, the repertoire was profiled, and TCRdb retains in-frame clones only, with some absent. The table has 55,000 to 70,000 clones, approximately 90% seen once. The receptor was derived from a female donor with multiple sclerosis, enrolled in a pregnancy study. The sample consisted of peripheral blood, taken in the first trimester of pregnancy. This chain connects TRBV7-3 to TRBJ2-1; 16 bases are shared with TRBD2. DNA of the CDR3: TGTGCCAGCAGCCAGGGACTAGCGGGGGGGTACAATGAGCAGTTCTTC. It specifies CASSQGLAGGYNEQFF.